The 26 T cell receptor beta chains listed next were all sequenced from one sample in a study of T cells after yellow fever vaccination. TCRdb reprocessed the 5' RACE reads via MiXCR and lists one record per CDR3 protein. This sample has 550,000 to 750,000 distinct CDR3 sequences, with approximately 13% found just once. The sample consisted of PBMCs, taken on the day of the yellow fever booster vaccination. The receptors were gathered from a man aged 25 to 45 who received the YFV17D yellow fever vaccine.

This chain uses TRBV7-2 with TRBJ2-5; TRBD2 matches at 8 bases. The trim removed 4 bases at V and 2 bases at J, leaving 6 bases unmatched. The CDR3 contains 15 residues. CDR1 is SGHTA, CDR2 FQGNSA, per germline. The CDR3 DNA sequence: TGTGCCAGCAGCTCAAACACTAGCGGTCAAGAGACCCAGTACTTC. Translation: CASSSNTSGQETQYF.

This clonotype has just a few counts. The rearrangement joins TRBV7-9 to TRBJ2-7; D tentatively reads TRBD1 or TRBD2 (7 bases each). V was trimmed by 5 bases and J by 2 bases, leaving 13 bases between them. The CDR3 spans 14 residues. Germline-derived CDR1 and CDR2 are SEHNR and FQNEAQ (reference sequence). Here the CDR3 DNA reads TGTGCCAGCAGCCCAGCGGGACAGCCCTACGAGCAGTACTTC. It codes for CASSPAGQPYEQYF.

The chain employs TRBV20-1 and TRBJ2-3, with TRBD2 matching over 8 bases. This CDR3 is built from 18 residues. Germline V lookup: CDR1 DFQATT, CDR2 SNEGSKA (reference sequence). Losses at the gene ends were 2 bases for V and 6 bases for J; bases not matched to a gene: 19. The CDR3 sequence: CSARSGGLGALDSDTQYF. The CDR3 nucleotides are TGCAGTGCTAGATCGGGAGGGCTGGGTGCACTGGATTCGGATACGCAGTATTTT.

This chain links TRBV20-1 with TRBJ1-3; D not certain. There are 12 residues in the CDR3. CDR1 DFQATT and CDR2 SNEGSKA come from the germline V gene (reference sequence). V dropped 5 bases and J dropped 8 bases, with 13 bases sitting between them. CDR3 bases: TGCAGTGCTCCGGACGGGTTCCACACCATATATTTT. As protein: CSAPDGFHTIYF.

DNA of the CDR3: TGCGCCAGCAGCGCGGGACTAGCGGGAGTAGCCGAGCAGTACTTC. This gives the protein CASSAGLAGVAEQYF. This chain uses TRBV5-1 with TRBJ2-7, with TRBD2 identical over 14 bases. This CDR3 spans 15 amino acids. Germline V gene sequence: CDR1 SGHRS, CDR2 YFSETQ. J was trimmed by 6 bases and V by 4 bases; bases with no gene match: 6.

The chain is built from TRBV4-3 and TRBJ2-7; D gene unclear. Trimming removed 2 bases at V and 3 bases at J, with 11 bases between. The CDR3 spans 14 residues. CDR1 and CDR2 from the germline V gene are LGHNA and YSLEER. Here the CDR3 DNA reads TGCGCCAGCAGCCAAAATCAAAAGGACTACGAGCAGTACTTC. This codes for CASSQNQKDYEQYF.

J is TRBJ2-2 and V is TRBV10-3; D not certain. CDR3 size: 16 residues. The ends were cut back, 4 bases at V and 8 bases at J, with 20 bases in the middle. The germline CDR1 and CDR2 sequences are ENHRY and SYGVKD. CDR3 nucleotides: TGTGCCATCAGTGCGGAGAGGACCCGGCTTACTGGGGAGCTGTTTTTT. This translates into CAISAERTRLTGELFF.

This clonotype turned up a few times. The chain uses TRBV6-5 and TRBJ2-6, with D hard to call. The V gene's germline CDR1 is MNHEY and CDR2 SVGAGI. V was cut by 0 bases and J by 11 bases, with 8 bases left in between. This CDR3 has 13 amino acids. The CDR3 region is CASSYSRGDVLTF. In nucleotides, the CDR3 is TGTGCCAGCAGTTACTCCCGAGGCGACGTCCTGACTTTC.

The chain links TRBV5-4 to TRBJ2-5; a weak D match, TRBD1 (6 bases). From germline, CDR1 is SGHNT and CDR2 YYREEE (reference sequence). This CDR3 spans 13 amino acids. The V and J ends lost 2 bases and 3 bases respectively, with 8 bases between them. CDR3 protein: CASSLQGKETQYF. The CDR3 DNA reads as TGTGCCAGCAGCTTACAGGGAAAAGAGACCCAGTACTTC. Full variable domain (remainder filled in from reference TRBV5-4 and TRBJ2-5): ETGVTQSPTHLIKTRGQQVTLRCSSQSGHNTVSWYQQALGQGPQFIFQYYREEENGRGNFPPRFSGLQFPNYSSELNVNALELDDSALYLCASSLQGKETQYFGPGTRLLVL.

This clonotype was seen a handful of times. The chain is built from TRBV7-2 and TRBJ2-3; D might be TRBD1 or TRBD2, each matching 5 bases. Looked up from germline, CDR1 is SGHTA and CDR2 is FQGNSA. The length of the CDR3 is 15 residues. Trimming shortened V by 5 bases and J by 0 bases, and 12 bases separated the two germline ends. DNA for the CDR3: TGTGCCAGCAGCACGGGACGGCTCAGCACAGATACGCAGTATTTT. Translated: CASSTGRLSTDTQYF.

The V and J genes are TRBV6-1 and TRBJ2-7, with 7 bases matching TRBD1. This CDR3 is 13 amino acids long. From germline, CDR1 is MNHNS and CDR2 SASEGT. The ends lost 9 bases at V and 2 bases at J; junction bases unmatched: 7. In DNA, the CDR3 is TGTGCCAGGCCGGACAGGAAAACCTACGAGCAGTACTTC. It specifies CARPDRKTYEQYF.

The DNA of the CDR3 is TGTGCCAGCAGGCGGACAGCCTCACAAGAGACCCAGTACTTC. Its protein product is CASRRTASQETQYF. The genes are TRBV7-9 and TRBJ2-5; D is possibly TRBD1 (6 bases). This CDR3 is built from 14 residues. V lost 6 bases and J lost 2, with 13 bases in between. Germline V lookup: CDR1 SEHNR, CDR2 FQNEAQ (reference sequence).

Here the CDR3 reads CASSLYRDRPYEQYF. DNA for the CDR3: TGTGCCAGCAGCTTATACCGGGACCGACCCTACGAGCAGTACTTC. The genes are TRBV7-2 and TRBJ2-7; D is tentatively TRBD1 or TRBD2 (5 bases each). The V end lost 2 bases, the J end lost 2 bases, and 13 bases lay between the germline ends. Germline CDR1 and CDR2: SGHTA and FQGNSA. The CDR3 loop spans 15 amino acids.

The rearrangement uses TRBV5-1 and TRBJ2-5; D uncertain. Germline V gene data show CDR1 as SGHRS and CDR2 as YFSETQ. This CDR3 is 12 amino acids long. V was cut by 2 bases and J by 2 bases, with 4 bases left in between. CDR3 DNA sequence: TGCGCCAGCAGCTTAAAACAAGAGACCCAGTACTTC. Translation: CASSLKQETQYF.

In this sample, this clonotype turned up a few times. V gene TRBV6-2 or TRBV6-3 combines with J gene TRBJ2-2; D remains ambiguous. Deletions cut 2 bases from V and 0 bases from J, with 7 bases between. The CDR3 has 15 amino acids. Germline loops: CDR1 MNHEY, CDR2 SVGEGT. DNA for the CDR3: TGTGCCAGCAGTTACCCTGCGGCGAACACCGGGGAGCTGTTTTTT. As protein: CASSYPAANTGELFF.

This chain joins TRBV20-1 and TRBJ1-5, with 7 bases lining up with TRBD1. Germline assignment: CDR1 DFQATT and CDR2 SNEGSKA (reference sequence). The length of the CDR3 is 17 residues. The V and J ends lost 2 bases and 8 bases, in that order; junction bases with no gene match: 18. CDR3 residues: CSARHMGRGGENEPQHF. Written as DNA, the CDR3 is TGCAGTGCTAGACACATGGGCAGGGGGGGGGAAAATGAGCCCCAGCATTTT.

This CDR3 is CASSHEGWLAGVETQYF. CDR3 coding DNA: TGTGCCAGCAGCCACGAAGGTTGGCTAGCGGGAGTGGAGACCCAGTACTTC. The chain joins TRBV3-1 to TRBJ2-5; TRBD2 matches at 10 bases. Germline values: CDR1 LGHDT, CDR2 YNNKEL (reference sequence). V shed 3 bases and J 5 bases; nucleotides not matched to a gene: 12. CDR3 length: 17 residues.

The chain carries TRBV6-5 and TRBJ1-5; unclear D gene. The CDR3 runs 16 residues. The germline V gene encodes CDR1 MNHEY and CDR2 SVGAGI. Trimming shortened V by 5 bases and J by 0 bases, and 14 bases separated the two germline ends. The DNA for the CDR3 is TGTGCCAGCAGTCTCTGGGCCCGGGATAGCAATCAGCCCCAGCATTTT. The encoded protein is CASSLWARDSNQPQHF.

This clonotype was found a few times. This rearrangement joins TRBV10-3 to TRBJ1-6, with D uncertain. Trimming shortened V by 4 bases and J by 5 bases, and 9 bases separated the two germline ends. The CDR3 consists of 14 residues. CDR1 is ENHRY, CDR2 SYGVKD, per germline. Here the CDR3 reads CAISVNPDNSPLHF. The DNA of the CDR3 is TGTGCCATCAGTGTTAACCCAGATAATTCACCCCTCCACTTT.

This rearrangement joins TRBV5-1 to TRBJ2-7; 10 nucleotides align to TRBD1. The germline V gene has CDR1 SGHRS and CDR2 YFSETQ. With 0 bases clipped from V and 2 bases from J, the junction kept 5 bases outside the gene matches. There are 16 residues in the CDR3. The CDR3: CASSLGPGQGPYEQYF. As DNA, the CDR3 is TGCGCCAGCAGCTTGGGACCGGGACAGGGGCCCTACGAGCAGTACTTC.

The V gene is TRBV3-1, the J gene TRBJ2-2; TRBD2 matches 7 bases. Germline values: CDR1 LGHDT, CDR2 YNNKEL (reference sequence). V lost 2 bases, J lost 7 bases, and 4 bases stayed unmatched. This CDR3 is 14 amino acids long. CDR3 coding DNA: TGTGCCAGCAGCCAACTGCGGGGGAGCGGGGAGCTGTTTTTT. It yields the protein CASSQLRGSGELFF. Complete variable domain (other parts from reference TRBV3-1 and TRBJ2-2): DTAVSQTPKYLVTQMGNDKSIKCEQNLGHDTMYWYKQDSKKFLKIMFSYNNKELIINETVPNRFSPKSPDKAHLNLHINSLELGDSAVYFCASSQLRGSGELFFGEGSRLTVL.

V gene TRBV7-3 combines with J gene TRBJ2-3; TRBD2 is a possible D gene (5 bases). In germline, CDR1 is SGHTA, CDR2 FQGTGA. The V and J ends lost 5 bases and 5 bases respectively, with 14 bases between them. The CDR3 loop spans 14 amino acids. This CDR3 reads CASSPTGGKDTQYF. In DNA, the CDR3 is TGTGCCAGCAGCCCAACTGGAGGCAAAGATACGCAGTATTTT.

This clonotype was counted only a few times. The chain carries TRBV20-1 and TRBJ2-1; 11 positions match TRBD2. CDR3 length: 15 amino acids. CDR1 DFQATT and CDR2 SNEGSKA come from the germline V gene (reference sequence). The trim removed 6 bases at V and 5 bases at J, leaving 9 bases unmatched. CDR3 residues: CSAETPSGRHNEQFF. The CDR3 DNA reads as TGCAGTGCAGAGACTCCTAGCGGGAGGCACAATGAGCAGTTCTTC.

A few counts support this clonotype. V is TRBV29-1 and J is TRBJ2-3, with 7 nucleotides matching TRBD1. Trimming took 4 bases from V and 4 from J; bases not matched to a gene: 14. Germline CDR1 and CDR2: SQVTM and ANQGSEA. This CDR3 is built from 16 residues. CDR3 in amino acids: CSVGSHRGAFSDTQYF. The CDR3 nucleotides are TGCAGCGTTGGGTCCCACAGGGGAGCGTTTTCAGATACGCAGTATTTT.

V gene TRBV7-2 combines with J gene TRBJ2-5; D not resolved. The V gene lost 7 bases and the J gene lost 5 bases, with 20 bases spanning the gap. The CDR3 runs to 15 residues. Germline CDR1 SGHTA, CDR2 FQGNSA. This CDR3 is CASTFQAGPRETQYF. The CDR3 DNA follows: TGTGCCAGCACTTTCCAAGCCGGGCCAAGGGAGACCCAGTACTTC.

The CDR3 region has the DNA TGTGCCAGCAGTTTCTTTCGGGGAGGCCATACGCAGTATTTT. As protein: CASSFFRGGHTQYF. The rearrangement joins TRBV28 to TRBJ2-3, with a weak D call TRBD2 (6 bases). This CDR3 comprises 14 residues. Germline assignment: CDR1 MDHEN and CDR2 SYDVKM. V lost 3 bases and J 7 bases, leaving 14 bases between the germline ends.